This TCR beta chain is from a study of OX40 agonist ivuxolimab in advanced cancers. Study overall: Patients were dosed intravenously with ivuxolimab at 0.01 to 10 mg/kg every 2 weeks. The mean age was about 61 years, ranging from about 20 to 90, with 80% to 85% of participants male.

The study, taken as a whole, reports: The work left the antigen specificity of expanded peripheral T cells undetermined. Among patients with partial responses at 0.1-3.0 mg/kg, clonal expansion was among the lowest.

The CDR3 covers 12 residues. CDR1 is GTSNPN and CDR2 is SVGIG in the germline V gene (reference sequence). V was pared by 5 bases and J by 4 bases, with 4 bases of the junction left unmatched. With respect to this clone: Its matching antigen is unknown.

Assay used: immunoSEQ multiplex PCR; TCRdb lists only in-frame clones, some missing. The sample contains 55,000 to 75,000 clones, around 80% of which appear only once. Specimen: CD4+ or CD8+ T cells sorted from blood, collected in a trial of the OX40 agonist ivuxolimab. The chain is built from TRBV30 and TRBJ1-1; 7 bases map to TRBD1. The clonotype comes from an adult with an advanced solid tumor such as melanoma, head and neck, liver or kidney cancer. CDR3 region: CAWRWDSTEAFF. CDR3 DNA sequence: TGTGCCTGGCGATGGGACAGCACTGAAGCTTTCTTT.